This T cell receptor beta chain was captured in a study of blood T cell repertoires in COVID-19. About the study: Collection of acute and convalescent COVID-19 samples took place in the United States, Italy and Spain.

The germline V gene has CDR1 LNHNV and CDR2 YYDKDF (reference sequence). V lost 0 bases and J lost 2, with 11 bases in between. The CDR3 totals 16 residues. Per the original methods: Amplified reference gene primers provided the basis for estimating nucleated cell counts. Profiled with immunoSEQ multiplex PCR; TCRdb holds only in-frame clones, not every one. That table gives V, J and clone size, and the DNA gave D and trimming. The sample shows over 45,000 clones, roughly 87% of them seen only once. This receptor was taken from a woman in her fifties or sixties with COVID-19, enrolled during active disease. The sample taken for sequencing was peripheral blood. The gene calls are TRBV15 and TRBJ1-3; possible D gene TRBD1, 5 bases. CDR3 sequence: CATSRDQAGTGNTIYF. Here the CDR3 DNA reads TGTGCCACCAGCAGAGATCAGGCAGGGACTGGAAACACCATATATTTT.